The rows below give T cell receptor beta chains drawn from one sample of a study of T cells in localized non-small cell lung cancer. Data came from immunoSEQ multiplex PCR; TCRdb stores just in-frame clones and leaves some out. The sample gives 6,500 to 8,000 clones, approximately 45% of which show up once; 3.5% to 4% is in the top ten. Sequencing was performed on lymph node tissue, taken before any cancer treatment. The receptor set was obtained from a man between 40 and 70 years old with stage I lung adenocarcinoma. CDR3s include the opening cysteine and the closing phenylalanine or tryptophan. D genes are given only for firm matches. Not every row has a clone size; where given, it reads once, few, many or a size class.

>TRBV10-3|TRBJ2-7|TRBD1|few
TGTGCCAGCAGTGAGGGATTTGACAGGGGGCTTGACGAGCAGTACTTC
CASSEGFDRGLDEQYF
>TRBV18|TRBJ2-5|-|-
TGTGCCAGCTCACCTTCTAGAGGTACTCTCCAAGAGACCCAGTACTTC
CASSPSRGTLQETQYF
>TRBV4-1|TRBJ1-1|-|-
TGCGCCAGCAGCCAACCGGCAGGGAACACTGAAGCTTTCTTT
CASSQPAGNTEAFF
>TRBV9|TRBJ2-7|TRBD1|-
TGTGCCAGCACCCGGGACAGCTACGAGCAGTACTTC
CASTRDSYEQYF
>TRBV6-8|TRBJ1-1|TRBD1|few
TGTGCCAGCAGTCGAATTGGACAGGGAGCTTTCTTT
CASSRIGQGAFF
>TRBV10-2|TRBJ1-1|-|-
TGCGCCAGCAGCCGGGGGGTGAGGTATGGGAGCACTGAAGCTTTCTTT
CASSRGVRYGSTEAFF
>TRBV28|TRBJ1-2|TRBD1|-
TGTGCCAGCACCATCACAGGGGGGTATGGCTACACCTTC
CASTITGGYGYTF
>TRBV7-5|TRBJ2-5|-|-
TGTGCCAGCAGCTTAGGGTCAACGAGGACCAGAGAGACCCAGTACTTC
CASSLGSTRTRETQYF
>TRBV29-1|TRBJ1-2|-|-
TGCAGCGCTCTAACCGCGGACAGATCAATCTCCTATGGCTACACCTTC
CSALTADRSISYGYTF
>TRBV6-4|TRBJ1-4|-|few
TGTGCCAGCAGTGAAGGCAGGGGTGGCGAAAAACTGTTTTTT
CASSEGRGGEKLFF
>TRBV6-8|TRBJ2-3|-|-
TGTGCCAGCAGTTTAACACAGGGTGTCCCTAGGAACGCTACAGATACGCAGTATTTT
CASSLTQGVPRNATDTQYF
>TRBV6-8|TRBJ2-3|-|few
TGTGCCAGCACCTACGGGCAATCCACAGATACGCAGTATTTT
CASTYGQSTDTQYF
>TRBV6-8|TRBJ2-1|-|medium-sized
TGTGCCAGCAGCCAGGGAAGCTCGGATGAGCAGTTCTTC
CASSQGSSDEQFF
>TRBV9|TRBJ2-5|TRBD1|-
TGTGCCAGCAGCCGAGAGACAGGGATGAGGGAGACCCAGTACTTC
CASSRETGMRETQYF
>TRBV6-8|TRBJ1-4|-|-
TGTGCCAGCAGTGATGGCGGGGCGGGCAATGAAAAACTGTTTTTT
CASSDGGAGNEKLFF
>TRBV11-3|TRBJ2-1|TRBD2|medium-sized
TGTGCCAGCAGCCGGACTAGCGGGAACGTTTACAATGAGCAGTTCTTC
CASSRTSGNVYNEQFF
>TRBV30|TRBJ2-1|-|-
TGTGCCTGGGGAATGACAACGAGGGGTGAGCAGTTCTTC
CAWGMTTRGEQFF
>TRBV11-3|TRBJ2-2|-|few
TGTGCCAGCAGCTCGGGCGCGAACACCGGGGAGCTGTTTTTT
CASSSGANTGELFF
>TRBV9|TRBJ2-7|-|-
TGTGCCAGCAGTCCCTCCGGGGGCCCTCACGAGCAGTACTTC
CASSPSGGPHEQYF
>TRBV6-8|TRBJ2-6|-|-
TGTGCCAGCAGTCCAGGGAGGGGGGCCAACGTCCTGACTTTC
CASSPGRGANVLTF
>TRBV6-8|TRBJ2-7|-|-
TGTGCCAGCAGTTACCCTGACCCCCGAGGGTCCTACGAGCAGTACTTC
CASSYPDPRGSYEQYF
>TRBV5-1|TRBJ2-1|-|-
TGCGCCAGCAGCTTGGCCGCGGCGTATTCCTACAATGAGCAGTTCTTC
CASSLAAAYSYNEQFF
>TRBV11-3|TRBJ2-1|TRBD2|-
TGTGCCAGCAGCGTACTAGCGGGAGAAGAGGGAGAGCAGTTCTTC
CASSVLAGEEGEQFF
>TRBV11-3|TRBJ2-7|TRBD1|-
TGTGCCAGCAGCTTAGGCGGGACAGGGGGCTACGAGCAGTACTTC
CASSLGGTGGYEQYF
>TRBV2|TRBJ2-1|-|few
TGTGCCAGCAGTGATCCGGAGGGGCGGAGCTCCTACAATGAGCAGTTCTTC
CASSDPEGRSSYNEQFF
>TRBV6-8|TRBJ1-3|-|few
TGTGCCAGCAGTCACGGGACGGTCGTCGGGGACACCATATATTTT
CASSHGTVVGDTIYF
>TRBV6-8|TRBJ1-1|-|few
TGTGCCAGCAGTTCGGGACACACTGAAGCTTTCTTT
CASSSGHTEAFF
>TRBV18|TRBJ1-4|TRBD1|-
TGTGCCAGCTCGGGGACAGGGTTTCAGGAAAAACTGTTTTTT
CASSGTGFQEKLFF
>TRBV7-6|TRBJ1-4|TRBD1|few
TGTGCCAGCAGCGCCGACAGGGCGGATAATGAAAAACTGTTTTTT
CASSADRADNEKLFF
>TRBV9|TRBJ2-1|TRBD2|-
TGTGCCAGCAGTGAAAGACTAGCGCACAATGAGCAGTTCTTC
CASSERLAHNEQFF
>TRBV19|TRBJ1-5|-|-
TGTGCCACCCCCTGGTCCGGAGATCAGCCCCAGCATTTT
CATPWSGDQPQHF
>TRBV11-3|TRBJ2-2|-|-
TGTGCCAGCAGCTTGGGACTCGCGAACACCGGGGAGCTGTTTTTT
CASSLGLANTGELFF
>TRBV28|TRBJ2-1|-|-
TGTGCCAGCAGTTTACATACGGCGGGGTGGCAGTTCTTC
CASSLHTAGWQFF
>TRBV1|TRBJ2-3|-|-
TGCGCCAGCAGCCAAGATTGGGAACGGCAGTATTTT
CASSQDWERQYF
>TRBV19|TRBJ1-5|-|-
TGTGCCAGTATCTCTGGCGACGGGACCAATCAGCCCCAGCATTTT
CASISGDGTNQPQHF
>TRBV28|TRBJ2-3|-|-
TGTGCCAGCAGTTTAAATGTATTAGGGAGCGCAGATACGCAGTATTTT
CASSLNVLGSADTQYF
>TRBV18|TRBJ2-1|TRBD1|few
TGTGCCAGCTCGCCTGTGACAGGGTTGAATGAGCAGTTCTTC
CASSPVTGLNEQFF
>TRBV9|TRBJ2-7|TRBD1|few
TGTGCCAGCAGCGAGGGGACAGGTGGGCTAGAGTCGGAGCAGTACTTC
CASSEGTGGLESEQYF
>TRBV6-8|TRBJ2-7|TRBD2|-
TGTGCCAGCAGTTTCACTAGCGCCCCCCATTACGAGCAGTACTTC
CASSFTSAPHYEQYF
>TRBV6-8|TRBJ2-7|-|-
TGTGCCAGCAGTTCTAGGGCTAACGAGCAGTACTTC
CASSSRANEQYF
>TRBV10-3|TRBJ2-1|-|-
TGTGCCATCAGTGAGTCGGGAGCAAATGAGCAGTTCTTC
CAISESGANEQFF